One and the same sample provided the 11 T cell receptor beta chains below, sequenced in a study of T cell changes during pregnancy in multiple sclerosis. Libraries were prepared by immunoSEQ multiplex PCR; TCRdb keeps only in-frame clonotypes and omits some of them. Here the sample spans nearly 110,000 clones, around 92% being singletons. This sample comprised peripheral blood, obtained after pregnancy. The receptors originated from a female donor with multiple sclerosis, enrolled in a pregnancy study.

As for this clone: Its ends do not fully match the called genes, so a read error is possible. The chain carries TRBV19 and TRBJ1-4, with 7 bases aligning to TRBD1. Germline V lookup: CDR1 LNHDA, CDR2 SQIVND (reference sequence). The CDR3 loop spans 14 amino acids. The CDR3 reads CASSIGQENGKLFF. The CDR3 DNA reads TGTGCCAGTAGTATCGGACAGGAAAATGGAAAACTGTTTTTT.

The chain recombines TRBV6-5 with TRBJ1-2; 8 positions agree with TRBD1. The germline gives CDR1 MNHEY, CDR2 SVGAGI. This CDR3 has 13 amino acids. The V gene end was trimmed by 4 bases and the J gene end by 6 bases; junction bases not matched to a gene: 4. CDR3 sequence (DNA): TGTGCCAGCAGTTGGCAGGGGGCAGATGGCTACACCTTC. Encoded protein: CASSWQGADGYTF.

The genes are TRBV29-1 and TRBJ2-1; a weak D match, TRBD2 (6 bases). Trimming took 8 bases from V and 7 from J, leaving 15 bases between them. From germline, CDR1 is SQVTM and CDR2 ANQGSEA. The CDR3 consists of 12 residues. The CDR3 sequence is CSTGLLMNEQFF. In nucleotides, the CDR3 is TGCAGCACGGGACTTCTAATGAATGAGCAGTTCTTC.

The rearrangement uses TRBV13 and TRBJ1-1; 7 bases fit TRBD1. Germline lookup yields CDR1 PRHDT and CDR2 FYEKMQ (reference sequence). CDR3 length: 13 amino acids. V shed 6 bases, J shed 4 bases, and the junction held 5 bases outside the gene matches. CDR3 DNA: TGTGCCAGCAGTTTCTACAGGGGCACTGAAGCTTTCTTT. Amino acids: CASSFYRGTEAFF.

This chain links TRBV9 with TRBJ1-4; D uncertain. In germline, CDR1 is SGDLS, CDR2 YYNGEE. Trimming shortened V by 2 bases and J by 3 bases, and 11 bases separated the two germline ends. The CDR3 is 15 amino acids. The CDR3 DNA sequence: TGTGCCAGCAGCGTCTTGGGCCAACCTAATGAAAAACTGTTTTTT. Translating it yields CASSVLGQPNEKLFF.

The genes are TRBV7-9 and TRBJ1-4; 7 bases agree with TRBD1. The V and J ends lost 5 bases and 0 bases, in that order; junction bases with no gene match: 6. There are 16 residues in the CDR3. Germline CDR1 SEHNR, CDR2 FQNEAQ (reference sequence). The CDR3 reads CASSPGTVATNEKLFF. The CDR3 DNA follows: TGTGCCAGCAGCCCCGGGACAGTTGCAACTAATGAAAAACTGTTTTTT.

V gene TRBV6-1 combines with J gene TRBJ1-5; D may be TRBD1 (5 bases). With 5 bases removed from V and 5 bases from J, the gap between germline ends came to 13 bases. The CDR3 extends over 14 amino acids. Germline V gene sequence: CDR1 MNHNS, CDR2 SASEGT. CDR3 loop: CASSPQAGDQPQHF. The CDR3 DNA reads TGTGCCAGCAGTCCACAGGCGGGGGATCAGCCCCAGCATTTT.

The V and J genes are TRBV7-9 and TRBJ2-1, with TRBD1 matching 10 bases. This CDR3 region has 10 residues. CDR1 SEHNR and CDR2 FQNEAQ come from the germline V gene (reference sequence). V trimming: 11 bases; J trimming: 15 bases; junction bases outside the gene matches: 7. The DNA for the CDR3 is TGTGCCGTCGGGGGGGACAGGGGGTTCTTC. Protein sequence: CAVGGDRGFF.

This chain uses TRBV27 with TRBJ1-5, with a weak D call TRBD1 (5 bases). Germline loops: CDR1 MNHEY, CDR2 SMNVEV (reference sequence). V was pared by 8 bases and J by 6 bases, with 23 bases between. The CDR3 has 16 amino acids. CDR3 residues: CASARNRGEPGQPQHF. DNA for the CDR3: TGTGCCAGCGCCAGGAATCGGGGGGAACCAGGTCAGCCCCAGCATTTT.

This clone came up a few times. V usage is TRBV9 and J usage is TRBJ1-1; D remains unclear. The CDR3 has 14 amino acids. V was shortened by 0 bases and J by 5 bases, with 11 bases between the two germline ends. Germline loops: CDR1 SGDLS, CDR2 YYNGEE. CDR3 nucleotide sequence: TGTGCCAGCAGCGTAGGTGGACTCGGTACTGAAGCTTTCTTT. Its translation is CASSVGGLGTEAFF.

The CDR3 spells CASRLGTGWMDTIYF. CDR3 nucleotide sequence: TGTGCCAGCAGACTTGGGACAGGGTGGATGGACACCATATATTTT. The chain has TRBV28 and TRBJ1-3, with 9 bases fitting TRBD1. Germline CDR1 reads MDHEN; CDR2 reads SYDVKM. Losses at the gene ends were 6 bases for V and 8 bases for J; bases not matched to a gene: 11. The CDR3 is made up of 15 amino acids. The full variable domain, its missing parts supplied by reference TRBV28 and TRBJ1-3, is DVKVTQSSRYLVKRTGEKVFLECVQDMDHENMFWYRQDPGLGLRLIYFSYDVKMKEKGDIPEGYSVSREKKERFSLILESASTNQTSMYLCASRLGTGWMDTIYFGEGSWLTVV.